The text below deals with one T cell receptor (beta chain). This clonotype was seen ten or more times. There is no known antigen for this receptor. No much larger clone is present one base from it, and per-base qualities are unavailable. According to the study, the label for this sample's time point signals: newly diagnosed GD, antithyroid drugs for less than 3 months. RNA was extracted from PBMCs in TRIzol for both TCR sequencing and RNA sequencing. The diagnosis of Graves' disease followed American Thyroid Association guidelines. Patients were recruited from an endocrinology department in Xi'an, China. Each patient gave about 8.1 milliliters of peripheral blood, collected in an EDTA anticoagulant tube. Ficoll Paque Plus density gradient separation was used to isolate PBMCs, and no further T cell sorting was done. An Agilent 2100 Bioanalyzer and agarose gel were used to check RNA quality, while a NanoDrop 2000 measured RNA concentration.

This specimen comes from a study of regulatory T cells in long-lasting Graves disease (TCRdb year 2021). With respect to the entire study: In the newly diagnosed Graves' disease group, patients had been taking antithyroid drugs for less than 3 months. Peripheral blood TCR sequencing and RNA sequencing compared persistent Graves' disease patients with newly diagnosed Graves' disease patients. The study took place in China and was registered as a clinical trial. A total of approximately 35 samples were covered by TCR sequencing, comprising roughly 13 persistent and roughly 20 newly diagnosed Graves' disease patients.

Points the paper makes about the study in general: The study examined only peripheral blood because the primary lesion, thyroid tissue, could not be accessed. As a limitation, the authors acknowledged that the small sample size may reduce accuracy. Preferential use of TRBV28, TRBJ1-2 and TRBJ2-5 was observed in persistent disease, whereas TRBV20-1 and TRBJ2-1 were favored in newly diagnosed disease. Sequencing and analysis were restricted to the TCR beta chain. Lower TCR Shannon entropy and fewer highly expanded clones were observed in persistent Graves' disease patients than in newly diagnosed patients, which suggested clonal expansion. A larger number of public clonotypes was shared among persistent patients (approximately 3,000) than among newly diagnosed patients (roughly 970).

The protocol used for the library was multiplex PCR. Data came from an Illumina HiSeq 4000. To build TCR beta libraries, CDR3 regions were amplified by Arm-PCR using iRepertoire HTBI primers. PCR products were gel purified before sequencing. Processing in the source paper ran as follows. Across samples, fewer than 70 TRBV and 13 to 15 TRBJ segments were identified and used for gene usage analysis of CDR3 amino acid clonotypes. COPE and FqMerger were used to merge filtered high-quality paired reads into contigs. BLAST was used to align contigs to IMGT TRBV, TRBD and TRBJ reference genes, with CDR3 defined following IMGT. Highly expanded clones were defined as clonotypes with a frequency above 0.1%. Shannon entropy was used to measure repertoire diversity, and the Gini coefficient was used to measure V-J evenness. A clonotype was considered public if more than one individual shared it. Clones were called with MiXCR by TCRdb after fastp trimmed the public reads at Q25, and only in-frame beta chains were retained. Entries are consolidated by CDR3 protein sequence, retaining the most common genes and DNA. Clone size and V and J calls follow TCRdb, not the original study. In this sample the table shows over 300,000 distinct CDR3 sequences, about a sixth of which occur a single time. Together, the top ten hold about 24% of the sample.

Looking up the germline V gene yields CDR1 KGHDR and CDR2 SFDVKD. From its cysteine to its phenylalanine, the CDR3 spans 14 amino acids. Just CDR3 DNA is preserved here, 42 bases in frame from base 1. Relative to germline, V is 4 bases shorter and J is 4 bases shorter, with 11 bases between their ends. Recombination joined TRBV24-1 with TRBJ2-3, with TRBD1 tentatively as D gene (6 bases match). The clonotype originates from a female donor with Graves disease. This specimen was peripheral blood mononuclear cells (PBMCs), taken at new diagnosis, from a patient treated with antithyroid drugs. CDR3 loop: CATSDRGRPDTQYF. The nucleotide sequence is given as TGTGCCACCAGTGACAGGGGTAGGCCAGATACGCAGTATTTT.